The clone carrying this T cell receptor (beta chain) has more than one count but fewer than ten. No antigen is known for it. The data were taken from a study of T cells in narcolepsy. At the level of the study: Donors had narcolepsy type 1 or type 2, or were healthy controls. Study-level results: Reportedly, autoreactive clonotypes were serially detected in patients' blood but not controls'.

Between the trimmed V and J ends, which lost 4 bases and 4 bases, there was a span of 5 bases. The CDR3 spans 12 residues. Germline V gene lookup returns CDR1 MGHRA and CDR2 YSYEKL. Produced via immunoSEQ multiplex PCR; TCRdb's table is partial and in-frame only. The sample yields around 33,000 clones, under 85% seen once. Material: CD45RA- memory CD4+ T cells from PBMCs. The gene calls are TRBV4-1 and TRBJ1-3; D gene ambiguous. This receptor was taken from a human donor with narcolepsy. This CDR3 is CASSRWGNTIYF. As DNA, the CDR3 is TGCGCCAGCAGCCGATGGGGAAACACCATATATTTT.